This is a list of T cell receptor beta chains from one sample in a study of T cells after yellow fever vaccination. TCRdb processed the 5' RACE reads anew with MiXCR; each CDR3 protein has one entry. Counted here are 500,000 to 650,000 distinct CDR3 sequences, roughly a sixth occurring once; the ten biggest clones make up 17%. This specimen was PBMCs, taken around 5 days after the first yellow fever vaccination. The source of these receptors is a man between 18 and 35 years old who received the YFV17D yellow fever vaccine. Both conserved end residues are part of each CDR3. Fields, in order: V gene, J gene, CDR3 protein.

>TRBV7-6|TRBJ2-3
CASSLLAGRTDTQYF
>TRBV9|TRBJ2-2
CASSVGTGESTGELFF
>TRBV27|TRBJ2-2
CASLRQGNTGELFF
>TRBV27|TRBJ2-6
CASTPHAGQGISGANVLTF
>TRBV25-1|TRBJ2-1
CASSEDEQFF
>TRBV2|TRBJ1-3
CASSEHRTGSGNTIYF
>TRBV29-1|TRBJ2-5
CSDYRGRMETQYF
>TRBV7-9|TRBJ1-1
CASTLARERAFF
>TRBV5-1|TRBJ1-6
CASSQTGTSPLHF
>TRBV4-3|TRBJ2-5
CASSPTGWSETQYF
>TRBV3-1|TRBJ1-5
CASSQSVRQPQHF
>TRBV19|TRBJ2-2
CASRRRQGAAGELFF
>TRBV5-5|TRBJ2-3
CASSLEGGGSADTQYF
>TRBV19|TRBJ2-1
CASIGYWNEQFF
>TRBV2|TRBJ2-2
CASIKGANAGELFF
>TRBV7-3|TRBJ2-5
CASSPGLTTTRETQYF
>TRBV2|TRBJ1-2
CAKQGLDYGYTF
>TRBV10-3|TRBJ2-7
CAISEAGGRAYEQYF
>TRBV5-8|TRBJ2-7
CASSFGRGRYEQYF
>TRBV20-1|TRBJ1-6
CSARDRILGRSPLHF
>TRBV7-2|TRBJ1-5
CASSLAGMNQPQHF
>TRBV6-6|TRBJ2-1
CASSTNQINEQFF
>TRBV5-1|TRBJ2-7
CASSLSPSLGDEQYF
>TRBV2|TRBJ1-1
CASSEGRVSGTEAFF
>TRBV5-1|TRBJ2-2
CASSLSAANTGELFF
>TRBV6-5|TRBJ2-7
CASSYSPDTNYEQYF
>TRBV5-6|TRBJ1-4
CASSFRGPGEKLFF
>TRBV10-3|TRBJ1-6
CAISEATGYGSPLHF
>TRBV12-3/TRBV12-4|TRBJ1-2
CASWGGDANYGYTF
>TRBV19|TRBJ2-2
CASSRGVSDTGELFF
>TRBV7-8|TRBJ1-4
CASSPGQGTNEKLFF
>TRBV3-1|TRBJ2-1
CASSLGTNSGGEQFF
>TRBV5-1|TRBJ1-6
CASSPGESSPLHF
>TRBV11-2|TRBJ2-6
CASSFRGTGKSGANVLTF
>TRBV19|TRBJ1-1
CASSIFTGGNTEAFF
>TRBV11-2|TRBJ2-3
CASSQTSGGVTDTQYF
>TRBV7-7|TRBJ2-5
CASSLGVSDQETQYF
>TRBV15|TRBJ1-2
CATSSHRDGPYGYTF
>TRBV29-1|TRBJ1-1
CSVDTTNTEAFF
>TRBV7-9|TRBJ2-7
CASSSLAVPPYEQYF